This is a list of T cell receptor beta chains from one sample in a study of long-term antiretroviral therapy in people with HIV. Measured with immunoSEQ multiplex PCR; TCRdb has only the in-frame clones, and not every one. The table has around 15,000 clones, 84% seen once. The sample consisted of unsorted PBMCs, taken 0.1 years after starting antiretroviral therapy. The receptors derive from a man younger than 35 with HIV. CDR3s include the opening cysteine and the closing phenylalanine or tryptophan. The D gene is left open where the match is weak. Part of the rows lack a size; the others show once, few, many or a class for expanded clones.

abundance	v_gene	d_gene	j_gene	CDR3nt	CDR3aa
NA	TRBV15	NA	TRBJ2-3	TGTGCCACCAGCAGAGGTACCCCCTGGGCAAGCACAGATACGCAGTATTTT	CATSRGTPWASTDTQYF
NA	TRBV6-5	NA	TRBJ1-5	TGTGCCAGCAGCCCCGGTGGGGATCAGCCCCAGCATTTT	CASSPGGDQPQHF
NA	TRBV5-1	TRBD1	TRBJ2-7	TGCGCCAGCAGCAGAAACAGGGGAGAATTACACGAGCAGTACTTC	CASSRNRGELHEQYF
NA	TRBV7-2	TRBD1	TRBJ1-5	TGTGCCAGCAGCTGGACAGGGAGTAATCAGCCCCAGCATTTT	CASSWTGSNQPQHF
NA	TRBV5-4	NA	TRBJ2-2	TGTGCCAGCAGCTCCCGGGGCTTCAGCGACCACGGGGAGCTGTTTTTT	CASSSRGFSDHGELFF
NA	TRBV4-3	NA	TRBJ1-4	TGCGCCAGCAGCCAAGTTGGCGGGGGCGGAAGGAGGAATGAAAAACTGTTTTTT	CASSQVGGGGRRNEKLFF
NA	TRBV25-1	NA	TRBJ2-5	TGTGCCAGCAGTGAATACGGGCAGGGAGAGACCCAGTACTTC	CASSEYGQGETQYF
once	TRBV5-6	NA	TRBJ1-5	TGTGCCAGCACCCTAAACCCAGGGAATCAGCCCCAGCATTTT	CASTLNPGNQPQHF
NA	TRBV27	NA	TRBJ1-1	TGTGCCAGCAGTTTTGGCTTTGAAGCTTTCTTT	CASSFGFEAFF
NA	TRBV11-2	NA	TRBJ2-3	TGTGCCAGCAGCCGAACGGGGACTAGCACAGATACGCAGTATTTT	CASSRTGTSTDTQYF
NA	TRBV2	NA	TRBJ2-7	TGTGCCAGCAGTGAAGCCTTGGGCTACGAGCAGTACTTC	CASSEALGYEQYF
NA	TRBV11-2	NA	TRBJ1-4	TGTGCCAGCAGCTCGGCCTTACTGGATGAAAAACTGTTTTTT	CASSSALLDEKLFF
NA	TRBV6-5	NA	TRBJ1-1	TGTGCCAGCAGACGCGGGACTTACACTGAAGCTTTCTTT	CASRRGTYTEAFF
NA	TRBV7-8	TRBD1	TRBJ2-1	TGTGCCAGCAGCTTAGTTGGGACAGGGGCCGATGAGCAGTTCTTC	CASSLVGTGADEQFF
NA	TRBV15	NA	TRBJ2-3	TGTGCCACCAGCAGAGACAAACTAGCCGAGGGAGTTACGCAGTATTTT	CATSRDKLAEGVTQYF
once	TRBV19	NA	TRBJ1-4	TGTGCCAGTAGTAGGGTTACGGCAGACGAAAAACTGTTTTTT	CASSRVTADEKLFF
NA	TRBV6-5	TRBD1	TRBJ2-5	TGTGCCAGCAGCCGACCCGGGACAGAAGAGACCCAGTACTTC	CASSRPGTEETQYF